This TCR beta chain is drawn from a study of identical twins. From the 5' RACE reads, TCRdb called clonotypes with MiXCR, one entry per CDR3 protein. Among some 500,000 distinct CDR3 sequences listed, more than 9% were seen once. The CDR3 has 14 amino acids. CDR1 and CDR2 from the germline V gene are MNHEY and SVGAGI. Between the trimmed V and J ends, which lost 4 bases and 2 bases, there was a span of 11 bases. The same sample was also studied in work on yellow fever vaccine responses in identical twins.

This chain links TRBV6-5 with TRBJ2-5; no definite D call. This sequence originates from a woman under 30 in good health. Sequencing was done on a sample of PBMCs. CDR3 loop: CASSSTTLQETQYF. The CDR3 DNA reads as TGTGCCAGCAGTTCAACCACATTACAAGAGACCCAGTACTTC.